The 27 T cell receptor beta chains presented below share a single source sample, sequenced in a study of a mutant IDH1 vaccine in newly diagnosed glioma. Time point: week 35, safety follow-up. Every single dose of the vaccine, 300 ug of mutant IDH1 20-mer peptide, came with topical imiquimod. For these receptors, no antigen is known. The method was immunoSEQ multiplex PCR; TCRdb's version includes in-frame clones alone and lacks a portion of them. The sample records tens of thousands of clones, roughly four fifths being singletons. The sequenced sample was PBMCs, obtained from a glioma patient whose treatment included an IDH1 peptide vaccine. The receptors were sampled from a man aged 25-45 years with glioma.

CDR3 DNA: TGTGCCAGCAGCGTAGTCCCAGGCTCCTACGAGCAGTACTTC. As protein: CASSVVPGSYEQYF. J is TRBJ2-7 and V is TRBV9; D gene ambiguous. The CDR3 contains 14 residues. V lost 0 bases, J lost 0 bases, and 7 bases lay in between. The germline V gene encodes CDR1 SGDLS and CDR2 YYNGEE.

This chain connects TRBV10-3 to TRBJ2-7; 12 nucleotides line up with TRBD2. CDR3 size: 16 residues. The V gene's germline CDR1 is ENHRY and CDR2 SYGVKD. V was clipped by 7 bases and J by 5 bases; unmatched bases: 12. The CDR3 protein is CAITSLLAGGQDEQYF. The CDR3 DNA reads TGTGCCATCACCTCATTGCTAGCGGGAGGGCAGGACGAGCAGTACTTC.

This clone has a single count. The V call is TRBV7-9, the J call TRBJ2-1, with 9 bases that match TRBD2. Germline V CDR1 and CDR2: SEHNR, FQNEAQ (reference sequence). The CDR3 sequence is 15 residues long. V lost 5 bases and J lost 6; bases outside the gene matches: 8. CDR3: CASSPGGAGGNEQFF. CDR3 nucleotides: TGTGCCAGCAGCCCGGGGGGAGCGGGGGGCAATGAGCAGTTCTTC.

V is TRBV2 and J is TRBJ1-4; D is unresolved. CDR3 length: 15 residues. Germline loops: CDR1 SNHLY, CDR2 FYNNEI. V lost 6 bases to trimming and J lost 5 bases, with 16 bases between them. Here the CDR3 reads CASSNGLYRNEKLFF. CDR3 coding DNA: TGTGCCAGCAGCAATGGATTATACCGAAATGAAAAACTGTTTTTT.

The gene calls are TRBV9 and TRBJ2-2; 7 bases align to TRBD1. The V gene's germline CDR1 is SGDLS and CDR2 YYNGEE. This CDR3 contains 20 residues. The trim removed 3 bases at V and 5 bases at J, leaving 22 bases unmatched. The CDR3 protein is CASSDPLSGTELAGTGELFF. For the CDR3, the DNA is TGTGCCAGCAGCGACCCCCTCTCCGGGACAGAGCTGGCTGGAACCGGGGAGCTGTTTTTT.

The chain joins TRBV11-2 to TRBJ2-7; TRBD2 matches 9 bases. V gave up 5 bases and J gave up 1 base; unmatched junction bases: 6. Germline-derived CDR1 and CDR2 are SGHAT and FQNNGV. The CDR3 is 15 residues long. CDR3 protein: CASSTLAGASYEQYF. Here the CDR3 DNA reads TGTGCCAGCAGCACACTAGCGGGTGCATCCTACGAGCAGTACTTC.

The rearrangement links TRBV18 to TRBJ1-2; 7 nucleotides agree with TRBD1. The V gene end was trimmed by 6 bases and the J gene end by 4 bases; junction bases not matched to a gene: 8. The length of the CDR3 is 14 residues. Germline V CDR1 and CDR2: KGHSH, LQKENI. The CDR3 nucleotides read TGTGCCAGCTCCCTAACACAGGGGTCCTATGGCTACACCTTC. Protein sequence: CASSLTQGSYGYTF.

The rearrangement uses TRBV30 and TRBJ1-1; D unclear. Germline V gives CDR1 GTSNPN, CDR2 SVGIG (reference sequence). There are 12 residues in the CDR3. V was shortened by 6 bases and J by 1 base, with 9 bases between the two germline ends. The CDR3 reads CACGRTNTEAFF. In DNA form, the CDR3 reads TGTGCCTGCGGACGGACGAACACTGAAGCTTTCTTT.

This CDR3 is CASSVASGDVYEQYF. CDR3 coding DNA: TGTGCCAGCAGCGTAGCTAGCGGGGATGTCTACGAGCAGTACTTC. The rearrangement uses TRBV9 and TRBJ2-7; 9 bases match TRBD2. The V gene's germline CDR1 is SGDLS and CDR2 YYNGEE. Trimming removed 0 bases from V and 3 bases from J; junction bases left unmatched: 4. This CDR3 contains 15 residues.

The table lists this clone with a count of one. The chain carries TRBV6-6 and TRBJ1-5; 7 positions agree with TRBD1. The V and J ends lost 5 bases and 0 bases, in that order; junction bases with no gene match: 7. This CDR3 contains 16 residues. Germline CDR1 reads MNHNY; CDR2 reads SVGAGI (reference sequence). The CDR3 sequence is CASSGRTGDSNQPQHF. The CDR3, as DNA: TGTGCCAGCAGTGGTAGGACAGGCGATAGCAATCAGCCCCAGCATTTT.

The DNA for the CDR3 is TGTGCCAGCAGCTTACTGCCCCCCAACTATGGCTACACCTTC. Its protein product is CASSLLPPNYGYTF. This rearrangement joins TRBV7-9 to TRBJ1-2; D is unresolved. Between the trimmed V and J ends, which lost 2 bases and 2 bases, there was a span of 9 bases. The CDR3 consists of 14 residues. Germline-derived CDR1 and CDR2 are SEHNR and FQNEAQ (reference sequence).

The genes are TRBV11-1 and TRBJ1-2; D is perhaps TRBD1 (6 bases). The CDR3 sequence is 14 residues long. Deletions cut 0 bases from V and 4 bases from J, with 9 bases between. Germline V CDR1 and CDR2: SGHAT, FQDESV (reference sequence). The CDR3 coding sequence is TGTGCCAGCAGCTTAGCGACAGGACCCTATGGCTACACCTTC. Protein sequence: CASSLATGPYGYTF.

This clone appeared a few times. The chain employs TRBV7-7 and TRBJ2-2, with TRBD2 identical over 7 bases. From germline, CDR1 is SSHAT and CDR2 FNYEAQ (reference sequence). Germline trimming cut 1 base from V and 2 bases from J; bases unmatched to any gene: 4. CDR3 length equals 16 residues. The CDR3 protein is CASSLGLAVNTGELFF. The CDR3 nucleotides are TGTGCCAGCAGCTTAGGGCTAGCGGTTAACACCGGGGAGCTGTTTTTT.

The chain links TRBV6-5 to TRBJ1-3, with no clear D. V lost 5 bases, J lost 0 bases, and 8 bases lay in between. The CDR3 spans 14 residues. Germline V lookup: CDR1 MNHEY, CDR2 SVGAGI. The CDR3 loop is CASSGPLSGNTIYF. As DNA, the CDR3 is TGTGCCAGCAGTGGACCGCTCTCTGGAAACACCATATATTTT.

This sequence joins TRBV30 and TRBJ2-2; D possibly corresponds to TRBD1 (6 bases). Trimming shortened V by 4 bases and J by 5 bases, and 17 bases separated the two germline ends. Germline V CDR1 and CDR2: GTSNPN, SVGIG (reference sequence). CDR3 size: 15 residues. Written as DNA, the CDR3 is TGTGCCTGGACCTATGGGGGCGCGAGGACCGGGGAGCTGTTTTTT. Protein: CAWTYGGARTGELFF.

The chain carries TRBV6-4 and TRBJ2-1; 11 bases map to TRBD2. The CDR3 loop spans 17 amino acids. V was clipped by 0 bases and J by 5 bases; unmatched bases: 6. Germline CDR1 is MRHNA and CDR2 is SNTAGT. CDR3 protein: CASSDSAGLAVNNEQFF. In DNA form, the CDR3 reads TGTGCCAGCAGTGACTCAGCGGGACTAGCGGTGAACAATGAGCAGTTCTTC.

This clone was seen only a few times. The chain uses TRBV5-1 and TRBJ2-2; D is ambiguous. V lost 10 bases to trimming and J lost 0 bases, with 7 bases between them. Germline loops: CDR1 SGHRS, CDR2 YFSETQ. This CDR3 has 12 residues. The CDR3 sequence is CAGKANTGELFF. The CDR3 DNA reads TGCGCCGGGAAGGCGAACACCGGGGAGCTGTTTTTT.

The gene calls are TRBV2 and TRBJ1-5; D is unresolved. This CDR3 comprises 12 residues. The V end lost 1 base, the J end lost 7 bases, and 5 bases lay between the germline ends. CDR1 and CDR2 (germline): SNHLY, FYNNEI. The CDR3 region is CASSEGRQPQHF. The CDR3 bases are TGTGCCAGCAGTGAAGGGCGGCAGCCCCAGCATTTT. The full variable domain, its missing parts supplied by reference TRBV2 and TRBJ1-5, is EPEVTQTPSHQVTQMGQEVILRCVPISNHLYFYWYRQILGQKVEFLVSFYNNEISEKSEIFDDQFSVERPDGSNFTLKIRSTKLEDSAMYFCASSEGRQPQHFGDGTRLSIL.

In its sample, this clone was seen once. This rearrangement joins TRBV4-2 to TRBJ2-7, with D unclear. Trimming shortened V by 1 base and J by 0 bases, and 13 bases separated the two germline ends. Germline V gives CDR1 LGHNA, CDR2 YNFKEQ. This CDR3 spans 16 amino acids. The DNA for the CDR3 is TGTGCCAGCAGCCAAGGTAAACTGAAGAGCTCCTACGAGCAGTACTTC. Translated: CASSQGKLKSSYEQYF.

The V call is TRBV9, the J call TRBJ1-2; 12 positions match TRBD1. CDR3 length equals 21 residues. CDR1 and CDR2 from the germline V gene are SGDLS and YYNGEE. V dropped 3 bases and J dropped 7; count of bases not matched to a gene: 25. This CDR3 is CASSAPLFDGDRGRGVSGYTF. In nucleotides, the CDR3 is TGTGCCAGCAGCGCACCTCTTTTCGACGGGGACAGGGGGCGAGGGGTAAGTGGCTACACCTTC.

The chain recombines TRBV7-9 with TRBJ2-5, with D perhaps matching TRBD2 (5 bases). In germline, CDR1 is SEHNR, CDR2 FQNEAQ (reference sequence). CDR3 length: 14 residues. Deletions cut 5 bases from V and 5 bases from J, with 15 bases between. The CDR3 coding sequence is TGTGCCAGCAGCCCCTCAGGAGGCGGGGAGACCCAGTACTTC. This gives the protein CASSPSGGGETQYF.

This clone was observed once. This chain uses TRBV27 with TRBJ2-1; D is unresolved. The CDR3 runs to 15 residues. Germline V gene sequence: CDR1 MNHEY, CDR2 SMNVEV (reference sequence). Deletions cut 7 bases from V and 3 bases from J, with 16 bases between. CDR3 bases: TGTGCCAGCACCACGCTTACTGGCGACTACAATGAGCAGTTCTTC. Its translation is CASTTLTGDYNEQFF.

The chain is built from TRBV7-9 and TRBJ2-2, with D perhaps matching TRBD2 (5 bases). Per the germline V gene, CDR1 is SEHNR and CDR2 is FQNEAQ (reference sequence). The CDR3 runs to 18 residues. Trimming left V 2 bases short and J 5 bases short, with 21 bases between. The CDR3 DNA follows: TGTGCCAGCAGCTTAAGAGTAGGGAGACTCCTGGAGACCGGGGAGCTGTTTTTT. Protein product: CASSLRVGRLLETGELFF.

The chain carries TRBV7-2 and TRBJ1-1; tentatively, D is TRBD1 (5 bases). This CDR3 comprises 14 residues. Germline values: CDR1 SGHTA, CDR2 FQGNSA. The V gene lost 4 bases and the J gene lost 5 bases, with 14 bases spanning the gap. The CDR3 loop reads CASSYLGGGTEAFF. DNA of the CDR3: TGTGCCAGCAGCTACCTTGGGGGGGGGACTGAAGCTTTCTTT.

This sequence joins TRBV4-1 and TRBJ1-4; no definite D call. The CDR3 is 12 amino acids. The V gene lost 2 bases and the J gene lost 8 bases, with 6 bases spanning the gap. CDR1 is MGHRA and CDR2 is YSYEKL in the germline V gene. The CDR3 DNA reads as TGCGCCAGCAGCCAACCGGAGGAAAAACTGTTTTTT. Its protein product is CASSQPEEKLFF.

The rearrangement links TRBV2 to TRBJ2-3; D perhaps matches TRBD1 (5 bases). In germline, CDR1 is SNHLY, CDR2 FYNNEI. V gave up 6 bases and J gave up 3 bases, with 10 bases separating them. The CDR3 is 13 residues long. DNA for the CDR3: TGTGCCAGCAGAGAAAAGGGGACAGATACGCAGTATTTT. Amino acids: CASREKGTDTQYF.

V is TRBV11-1 and J is TRBJ2-7; 7 bases agree with TRBD1. CDR1 and CDR2 from the germline V gene are SGHAT and FQDESV (reference sequence). The junction had 3 bases not matched to a gene; V was cut back by 4 bases and J by 0 bases. This CDR3 region has 14 residues. In nucleotides, the CDR3 is TGTGCCAGCAGCTCGACAGGGAGCTCCTACGAGCAGTACTTC. Its translation is CASSSTGSSYEQYF.